Listed below are T cell receptor beta chains from one sample, sequenced in a study of T cell clones after liver transplantation. The repertoire was sequenced with immunoSEQ multiplex PCR; TCRdb's copy has only in-frame clones and lacks some. The table lists under 90,000 clones, roughly 80% of them singletons. The source was CD4+ T cells from blood, collected before liver transplant. The receptors here all came from a human donor who received a liver transplant. The CDR3 runs from the conserved cysteine through the conserved F or W. D genes are given only for firm matches. Clone size is not always given. Where it is, it says once, few, many or a class for expanded clones.

D	size	V	J	CDR3	DNA
.	.	TRBV5-1	TRBJ1-4	CASSQTHRVGDEKLFF	TGCGCCAGCAGCCAGACGCACAGGGTTGGGGATGAAAAACTGTTTTTT
TRBD2	once	TRBV9	TRBJ2-1	CASSNLLADSYNEQFF	TGTGCCAGCAGTAATCTACTAGCGGACTCCTACAATGAGCAGTTCTTC
.	.	TRBV5-1	TRBJ2-1	CASNLWANSYNEQFF	TGCGCCAGCAATCTGTGGGCAAACTCCTACAATGAGCAGTTCTTC
TRBD1	.	TRBV6-6	TRBJ2-7	CASSYGDRADEQYF	TGTGCCAGCAGTTACGGGGACAGGGCCGACGAGCAGTACTTC
TRBD1	.	TRBV10-3	TRBJ2-3	CAISAHGQGKDTQYF	TGTGCCATCAGTGCCCACGGACAGGGTAAAGATACGCAGTATTTT
.	.	TRBV19	TRBJ1-1	CASAGDPRGTEAFF	TGTGCCAGCGCAGGGGACCCGAGGGGTACTGAAGCTTTCTTT
.	once	TRBV4-3	TRBJ2-5	CASSRAGLGETQYF	TGCGCCAGCAGCCGGGCAGGGTTGGGGGAGACCCAGTACTTC
.	.	TRBV28	TRBJ2-7	CASSSQETAHSYEQYF	TGTGCCAGCAGTTCCCAAGAGACAGCCCATTCCTACGAGCAGTACTTC
.	.	TRBV7-2	TRBJ1-4	CASSFARTRGEKLFF	TGTGCCAGCAGCTTTGCCCGGACCCGAGGAGAAAAACTGTTTTTT
.	.	TRBV5-1	TRBJ2-3	CASSSKPGSTLDTQYF	TGCGCCAGCAGCTCTAAGCCGGGGTCTACCTTAGATACGCAGTATTTT
.	.	TRBV18	TRBJ2-6	CASSQTGGPSGANVLTF	TGTGCCAGCTCACAAACGGGCGGGCCTTCTGGGGCCAACGTCCTGACTTTC
TRBD1	.	TRBV5-4	TRBJ2-7	CASSPAGTGGAWEQYF	TGTGCCAGCAGTCCAGCCGGGACAGGGGGCGCGTGGGAGCAGTACTTC
TRBD1	.	TRBV6-1	TRBJ1-4	CASTKGASNEKLFF	TGTGCCAGCACTAAGGGGGCGAGTAATGAAAAACTGTTTTTT
.	.	TRBV19	TRBJ2-3	CASSPRTVTDTQYF	TGTGCCAGTAGTCCTAGGACTGTCACAGATACGCAGTATTTT
TRBD1	.	TRBV28	TRBJ1-5	CASVTGGMRNQPQHF	TGTGCCAGCGTGACAGGGGGGATGCGGAATCAGCCCCAGCATTTT
.	few	TRBV7-2	TRBJ2-1	CASSSDITSYNEQFF	TGTGCCAGCAGCTCGGACATCACCTCCTACAATGAGCAGTTCTTC
TRBD2	.	TRBV29-1	TRBJ2-1	CSVETRTSGSGEQFF	TGCAGCGTTGAAACTAGGACTAGCGGGAGTGGTGAGCAGTTCTTC
TRBD2	.	TRBV2	TRBJ2-7	CASSEALRDYSYEQYF	TGTGCCAGCAGTGAAGCGCTTCGGGACTACTCCTACGAGCAGTACTTC
.	.	TRBV28	TRBJ2-3	CASSFIGVRTDTQYF	TGTGCCAGCAGTTTCATCGGGGTAAGAACAGATACGCAGTATTTT
.	once	TRBV19	TRBJ1-1	CASEQNTEAFF	TGTGCCAGTGAACAAAACACTGAAGCTTTCTTT
TRBD2	few	TRBV4-2	TRBJ2-7	CASSQVLASGRYEQYF	TGTGCCAGCAGCCAAGTATTGGCTAGCGGGCGCTACGAGCAGTACTTC
.	.	TRBV7-8	TRBJ2-5	CASSLVVGRETQYF	TGTGCCAGCAGCTTAGTGGTAGGCCGAGAGACCCAGTACTTC
.	.	TRBV5-1	TRBJ2-7	CASTLGGGRSYEQYF	TGCGCCAGCACCCTGGGAGGCGGCCGTTCCTACGAGCAGTACTTC
TRBD1	.	TRBV7-2	TRBJ1-2	CASSPQGQANYGYTF	TGTGCCAGCAGCCCCCAAGGACAGGCTAACTATGGCTACACCTTC
TRBD1	many	TRBV28	TRBJ2-7	CASSLTGGQAYEQYF	TGTGCCAGCAGTCTTACAGGGGGCCAAGCCTACGAGCAGTACTTC
TRBD1	.	TRBV7-8	TRBJ2-7	CASSFDRDRGYEQYF	TGTGCCAGCAGCTTCGACAGGGACCGGGGCTACGAGCAGTACTTC
.	.	TRBV7-9	TRBJ2-1	CASSLYEQFF	TGTGCCAGCAGCTTATATGAGCAGTTCTTC
TRBD2	.	TRBV11-3	TRBJ2-1	CASSGTSGSNYEQFF	TGTGCCAGCAGCGGGACTAGCGGGAGTAACTATGAGCAGTTCTTC
.	.	TRBV5-1	TRBJ2-2	CASSLHQGTTTGELFF	TGCGCCAGCAGCTTGCATCAGGGGACAACCACCGGGGAGCTGTTTTTT
TRBD2	.	TRBV28	TRBJ2-1	CATTTLAGLQFF	TGTGCCACCACAACCCTAGCGGGCCTCCAGTTCTTC
.	.	TRBV9	TRBJ2-1	CASSPHPEVYNEQFF	TGTGCCAGCAGCCCCCACCCGGAGGTTTACAATGAGCAGTTCTTC
.	.	TRBV27	TRBJ2-1	CASSPQKSSYNEQFF	TGTGCCAGCAGTCCTCAGAAAAGCTCCTACAATGAGCAGTTCTTC
.	.	TRBV5-1	TRBJ2-7	CASGLLEGEQYF	TGCGCCAGCGGGCTGTTGGAAGGCGAGCAGTACTTC
.	few	TRBV7-8	TRBJ2-7	CASSSRRWVGNEQYF	TGTGCCAGCAGCTCGCGAAGGTGGGTGGGGAACGAGCAGTACTTC
.	.	TRBV11-1	TRBJ1-1	CASSSTRVNTEAFF	TGTGCCAGCAGCTCCACTAGGGTGAACACTGAAGCTTTCTTT
TRBD1	.	TRBV19	TRBJ2-5	CASSSTGGGQETQYF	TGTGCCAGTAGTTCGACAGGGGGAGGGCAAGAGACCCAGTACTTC
TRBD1	.	TRBV2	TRBJ2-3	CASSVDRDTQYF	TGTGCCAGCAGTGTGGACAGGGATACGCAGTATTTT
.	.	TRBV7-3	TRBJ2-1	CASSTYSYNEQFF	TGTGCCAGCAGTACATACAGCTACAATGAGCAGTTCTTC
.	few	TRBV6-1	TRBJ1-5	CASSRHFNQPQHF	TGTGCCAGCAGCAGACATTTCAATCAGCCCCAGCATTTT
.	once	TRBV14	TRBJ2-7	CASSPLLGMKVYEQYF	TGTGCCAGCAGCCCCCTACTAGGTATGAAGGTCTACGAGCAGTACTTC
TRBD2	.	TRBV5-1	TRBJ2-1	CASYGLAGLNEQFF	TGCGCCAGCTATGGACTAGCGGGATTGAATGAGCAGTTCTTC
.	.	TRBV6-1	TRBJ1-2	CASSLTGNGYTF	TGTGCCAGCAGTTTAACAGGGAATGGCTACACCTTC
.	few	TRBV7-2	TRBJ2-7	CASSLGGSGYEQYF	TGTGCCAGCAGCTTAGGCGGTAGCGGCTACGAGCAGTACTTC
.	.	TRBV27	TRBJ1-5	CASSPYRSNQPQHF	TGTGCCAGCAGTCCATACAGGAGCAATCAGCCCCAGCATTTT
.	.	TRBV6-5	TRBJ1-1	CASSLAWGTEAFF	TGTGCCAGCAGTCTCGCCTGGGGCACTGAAGCTTTCTTT
.	.	TRBV18	TRBJ1-2	CASSPVDRLYGYTF	TGTGCCAGCTCACCAGTGGACAGACTCTATGGCTACACCTTC
.	.	TRBV28	TRBJ1-2	CASYYRDAYGYTF	TGTGCCAGCTATTACCGGGATGCCTATGGCTACACCTTC
.	.	TRBV5-4	TRBJ2-2	CASSFYSYTGELFF	TGTGCCAGCAGCTTTTACAGCTACACCGGGGAGCTGTTTTTT
.	.	TRBV2	TRBJ2-3	CASSSQGADTQYF	TGTGCCAGCAGTTCACAGGGTGCAGATACGCAGTATTTT
.	once	TRBV19	TRBJ2-3	CASSLGSGTSTDTQYF	TGTGCCAGTAGTTTAGGGAGCGGCACTAGCACAGATACGCAGTATTTT
.	.	TRBV9	TRBJ2-1	CASSVGLSRASYNEQFF	TGTGCCAGCAGCGTAGGCCTCAGCCGAGCTTCCTACAATGAGCAGTTCTTC
TRBD2	.	TRBV5-4	TRBJ2-7	CASSRGLVYEQYF	TGTGCCAGCAGCCGGGGACTAGTCTACGAGCAGTACTTC
.	.	TRBV7-3	TRBJ2-1	CASSSQGKNEQFF	TGTGCCAGCAGCTCTCAGGGGAAGAATGAGCAGTTCTTC
TRBD1	.	TRBV28	TRBJ1-4	CASSFLGTGNEKLFF	TGTGCCAGCAGTTTCCTAGGGACAGGGAATGAAAAACTGTTTTTT
.	.	TRBV5-1	TRBJ2-1	CASSLMPGAYNEQFF	TGCGCCAGCAGCTTGATGCCGGGTGCGTACAATGAGCAGTTCTTC
.	.	TRBV4-1	TRBJ2-5	CASSQGTDRNQETQYF	TGCGCCAGCAGCCAAGGGACTGACCGGAACCAAGAGACCCAGTACTTC
.	once	TRBV6-1	TRBJ2-7	CASIMGYGGYEQYF	TGTGCCAGCATCATGGGGTACGGGGGATACGAGCAGTACTTC
.	.	TRBV11-3	TRBJ2-5	CASSSRSTASVSAETQYF	TGTGCCAGCAGCTCCCGATCGACCGCTAGCGTTTCCGCGGAGACCCAGTACTTC
.	.	TRBV5-4	TRBJ2-1	CASSPRRVLEGDEQFF	TGTGCCAGCAGCCCGCGGCGGGTGCTGGAGGGCGATGAGCAGTTCTTC
.	.	TRBV11-2	TRBJ2-3	CASSLDYISGAPSRTDTQYF	TGTGCCAGCAGCTTAGATTACATTAGCGGAGCCCCGTCTCGCACAGATACGCAGTATTTT